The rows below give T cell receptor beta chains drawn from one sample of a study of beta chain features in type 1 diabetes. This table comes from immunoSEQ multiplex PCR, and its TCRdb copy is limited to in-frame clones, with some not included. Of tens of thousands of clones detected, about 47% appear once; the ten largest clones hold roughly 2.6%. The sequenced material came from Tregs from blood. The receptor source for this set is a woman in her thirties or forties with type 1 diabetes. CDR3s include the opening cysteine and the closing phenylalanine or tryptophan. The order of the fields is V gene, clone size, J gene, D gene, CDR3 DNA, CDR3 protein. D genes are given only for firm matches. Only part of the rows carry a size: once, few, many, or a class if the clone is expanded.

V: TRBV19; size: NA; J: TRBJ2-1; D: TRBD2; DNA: TGTGCCAGTAGTATGAAAACTAGCGGGAGCCGCGAGCAGTTCTTC; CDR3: CASSMKTSGSREQFF
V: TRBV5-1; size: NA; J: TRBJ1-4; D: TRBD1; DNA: TGCGCCAGCAGCTTGACAGGGGATAATGAAAAACTGTTTTTT; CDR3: CASSLTGDNEKLFF
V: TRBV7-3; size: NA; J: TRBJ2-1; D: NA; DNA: TGTGCCAGCAGCTTGTCAGGGGCCTCCTACAATGAGCAGTTCTTC; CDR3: CASSLSGASYNEQFF
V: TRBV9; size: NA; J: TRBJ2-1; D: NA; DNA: TGTGCCAGCAGCGTAGTCCCCCTTAGCGCGGATGAGCAGTTCTTC; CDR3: CASSVVPLSADEQFF
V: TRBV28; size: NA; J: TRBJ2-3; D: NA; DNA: TGTGCCAGCAGTTTCAGCGGTGGACGCACAGATACGCAGTATTTT; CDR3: CASSFSGGRTDTQYF
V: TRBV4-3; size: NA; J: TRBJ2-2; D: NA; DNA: TGCGCCAGCAGCCAGACAAGGAACACCGGGGAGCTGTTTTTT; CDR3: CASSQTRNTGELFF
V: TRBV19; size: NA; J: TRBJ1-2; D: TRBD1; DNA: TGTGCCAGCGCGGACAGGGAAGCCTATGGCTACACCTTC; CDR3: CASADREAYGYTF
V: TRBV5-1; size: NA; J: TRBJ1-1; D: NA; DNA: TGCGCCAGCAAAACCGAGTACACTGAAGCTTTCTTT; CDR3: CASKTEYTEAFF
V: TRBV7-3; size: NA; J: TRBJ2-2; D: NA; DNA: TGTGCCAGCAGCCCTCGAGCAGGACTAACCGGGGAGCTGTTTTTT; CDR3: CASSPRAGLTGELFF
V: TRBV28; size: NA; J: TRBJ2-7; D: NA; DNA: TGTGCCAGCAGACCCGGGACTGGGCGGGGCTCCTACGAGCAGTACTTC; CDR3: CASRPGTGRGSYEQYF
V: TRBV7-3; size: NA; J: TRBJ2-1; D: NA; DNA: TGTGCCAGCAGCTCTTCTCGGGAAAATGAGCAGTTCTTC; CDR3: CASSSSRENEQFF
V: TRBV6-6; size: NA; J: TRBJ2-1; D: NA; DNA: TGTGCCAGCGACCGTTCAGGGCAGACCTACAATGAGCAGTTCTTC; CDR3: CASDRSGQTYNEQFF
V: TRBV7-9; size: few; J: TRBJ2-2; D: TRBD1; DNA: TGTGCCACCAAGGGGACAGGGGACCCGAACACCGGGGAGCTGTTTTTT; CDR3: CATKGTGDPNTGELFF
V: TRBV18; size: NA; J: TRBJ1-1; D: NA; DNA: TGTGCCAGCTCACCACTGAGGGCCGCGAACACTGAAGCTTTCTTT; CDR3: CASSPLRAANTEAFF
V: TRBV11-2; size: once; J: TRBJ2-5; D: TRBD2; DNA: TGTGCCAGCAGCCCCTCCGGGAGGGCCGCCCAGTACTTC; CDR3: CASSPSGRAAQYF
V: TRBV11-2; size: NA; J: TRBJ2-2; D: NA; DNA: TGTGCCAGCACATTCCACACCGGGGAGCTGTTTTTT; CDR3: CASTFHTGELFF
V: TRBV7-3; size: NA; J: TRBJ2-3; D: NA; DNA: TGTGCCAGCAGCTTGGCGGGGGCCTACACAGATACGCAGTATTTT; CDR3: CASSLAGAYTDTQYF
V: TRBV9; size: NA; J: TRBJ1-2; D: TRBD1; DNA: TGTGCCAGCAGCGTAGCGGCAGGGGGGTATGGCTACACCTTC; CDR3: CASSVAAGGYGYTF
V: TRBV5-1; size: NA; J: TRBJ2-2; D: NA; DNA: TGCGCCAGCAGCATCCTTACAGGGATTGAGGACACCGGGGAGCTGTTTTTT; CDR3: CASSILTGIEDTGELFF
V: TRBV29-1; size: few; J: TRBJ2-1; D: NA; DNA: TGCAGCGTCTCATGGGCCCGAGAGCAGTTCTTC; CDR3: CSVSWAREQFF
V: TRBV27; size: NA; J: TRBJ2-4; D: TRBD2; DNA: TGTGCCAGCAGTTTACGCGGGGGTGTTAGGGACATTCAGTACTTC; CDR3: CASSLRGGVRDIQYF
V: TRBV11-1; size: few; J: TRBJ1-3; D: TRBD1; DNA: TGTGCCAGCAGCTCAGGACAGGGGTTGAGGGGTGGAAACACCATATATTTT; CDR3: CASSSGQGLRGGNTIYF
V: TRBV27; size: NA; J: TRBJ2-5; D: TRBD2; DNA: TGTGCCAGCAGTTCCACCGGACTAGCGGGAGGGCCCGTGGGGGTAGAGACCCAGTACTTC; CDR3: CASSSTGLAGGPVGVETQYF
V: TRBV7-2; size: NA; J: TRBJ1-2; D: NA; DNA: TGTGCCAGCAGCTTAGAAGTGGGCAGGAACTATGGCTACACCTTC; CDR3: CASSLEVGRNYGYTF